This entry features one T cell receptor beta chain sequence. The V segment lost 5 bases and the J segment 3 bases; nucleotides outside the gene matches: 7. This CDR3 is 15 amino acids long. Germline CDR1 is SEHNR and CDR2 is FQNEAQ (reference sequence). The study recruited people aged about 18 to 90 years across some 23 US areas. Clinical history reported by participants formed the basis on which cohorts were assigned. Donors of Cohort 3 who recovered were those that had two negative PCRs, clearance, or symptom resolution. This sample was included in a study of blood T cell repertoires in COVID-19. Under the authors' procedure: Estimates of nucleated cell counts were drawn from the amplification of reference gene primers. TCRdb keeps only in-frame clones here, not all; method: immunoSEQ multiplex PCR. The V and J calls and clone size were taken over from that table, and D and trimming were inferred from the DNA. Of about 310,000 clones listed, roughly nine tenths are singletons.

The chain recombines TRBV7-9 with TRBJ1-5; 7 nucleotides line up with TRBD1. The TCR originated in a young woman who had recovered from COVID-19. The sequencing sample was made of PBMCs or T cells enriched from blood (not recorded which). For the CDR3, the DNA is TGTGCCAGCAGCGCCACGGGACAGTCCAATCAGCCCCAGCATTTT. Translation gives CASSATGQSNQPQHF.